These 8 T cell receptor beta chains were sequenced from one sample in a study of CD8+CD57+ T cells in acquired aplastic anemia (dated by TCRdb to 2017 to 2018). Sequencing used an Illumina HiSeq 2000. Profiling of TCR beta VDJ combinations and CDR3 sequences used genomic DNA as the template. The public reads were reprocessed in TCRdb via fastp at Q25 and MiXCR, keeping in-frame beta chains. Each record represents a unique CDR3 protein, reported with the most common genes and DNA among its rows. In all, the sample holds fewer than 250,000 distinct CDR3 sequences, and 50% to 55% of those were seen once. The top ten clones comprise about 17% of the sample. Sequenced: sorted CD4+, CD8+, or CD8+CD57+ T cells (not recorded which) from PBMCs. The source of these receptors is a human donor in good health, serving as a control.

This clonotype was detected a few times. A junction boundary mismatches the germline segment, possibly from a read error. The gene calls are TRBV10-3 and TRBJ2-7; weak D call: TRBD2 (6 bases). Germline loops: CDR1 ENHRY, CDR2 SYGVKD. The CDR3 runs to 15 residues. This CDR3 is CASNDPFPGAYERYF. The CDR3 nucleotides read TGTGCCAGCAATGACCCTTTTCCGGGAGCCTACGAGCGGTACTTC.

This rearrangement joins TRBV25-1 to TRBJ2-7; either TRBD1 or TRBD2 may supply D (5 bases each). CDR1 MGHDK and CDR2 SYGVNS come from the germline V gene. With 6 bases removed from V and 2 bases from J, the gap between germline ends came to 17 bases. CDR3 length: 15 residues. The CDR3 region has the DNA TGTGCCAGCAGCCAAGTAGCAGGGACGACCTACGAGCAGTACTTC. This translates into CASSQVAGTTYEQYF.

V is TRBV28 and J is TRBJ2-2; tentatively, D is TRBD1 (6 bases). CDR1 MDHEN and CDR2 SYDVKM come from the germline V gene. The CDR3 length is 15 residues. Trimming took 5 bases from V and 4 from J, leaving 14 bases between them. The CDR3, as DNA: TGTGCCAGCAGTCAAGACAGGAAGCTCACCGGGGAGCTGTTTTTT. It codes for CASSQDRKLTGELFF.

This chain joins TRBV20-1 and TRBJ1-2, with a possible D match to TRBD1 (6 bases). Germline V gene lookup returns CDR1 DFQATT and CDR2 SNEGSKA (reference sequence). Trimming stripped 5 bases from V and 2 bases from J, with 12 bases between. The CDR3 is made up of 13 amino acids. The CDR3, as DNA: TGCAGTGCTCGGGGACAAGGGAACTATGGCTACACCTTC. Translated, it gives CSARGQGNYGYTF.

V and J are TRBV10-3 and TRBJ2-1; D is perhaps TRBD1 (7 bases). The CDR3 has 14 amino acids. V was trimmed by 8 bases and J by 3 bases, leaving 14 bases between them. Germline values: CDR1 ENHRY, CDR2 SYGVKD. The CDR3 DNA reads TGTGCCATCGGCGGGGCAGGGGGCTACAATGAGCAGTTCTTC. Its protein is CAIGGAGGYNEQFF.

The J gene is TRBJ1-6, the V gene TRBV7-2; TRBD1 matches at 7 bases. In germline, CDR1 is SGHTA, CDR2 FQGNSA. The V and J ends lost 4 bases and 3 bases, in that order; junction bases with no gene match: 6. This CDR3 spans 16 amino acids. In nucleotides, the CDR3 is TGTGCCAGCAGCTACGGACAGGTTCTCTATAATTCACCCCTCCACTTT. Protein sequence: CASSYGQVLYNSPLHF.

This clonotype occurred many times. The V and J genes are TRBV7-9 and TRBJ2-5; 9 positions agree with TRBD2. The CDR3 extends over 14 amino acids. Per the germline V gene, CDR1 is SEHNR and CDR2 is FQNEAQ (reference sequence). After removal of 1 base from V and 3 bases from J, the junction contained 0 bases not matched to a gene. CDR3 sequence (DNA): TGTGCCAGCAGCTTAGTAGCGGGGGAAGAGACCCAGTACTTC. Its translation: CASSLVAGEETQYF.

The chain carries TRBV19 and TRBJ2-1; D call uncertain. The CDR3 covers 14 residues. Trimming shortened V by 9 bases and J by 0 bases, and 12 bases separated the two germline ends. Germline V gene lookup returns CDR1 LNHDA and CDR2 SQIVND (reference sequence). CDR3 nucleotide sequence: TGTGCCAGCAGTCCCCCGTTCTCCTACAATGAGCAGTTCTTC. Translation: CASSPPFSYNEQFF.